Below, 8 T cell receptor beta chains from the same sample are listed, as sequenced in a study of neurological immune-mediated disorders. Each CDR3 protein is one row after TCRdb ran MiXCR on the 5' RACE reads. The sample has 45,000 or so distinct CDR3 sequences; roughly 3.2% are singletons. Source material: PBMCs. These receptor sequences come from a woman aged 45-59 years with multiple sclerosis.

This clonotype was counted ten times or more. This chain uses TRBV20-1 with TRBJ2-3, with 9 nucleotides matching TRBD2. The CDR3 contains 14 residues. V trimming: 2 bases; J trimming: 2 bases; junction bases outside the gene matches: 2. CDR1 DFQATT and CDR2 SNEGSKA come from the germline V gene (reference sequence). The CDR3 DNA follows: TGCAGTGCTAGAAGGGGACTAGCCACAGATACGCAGTATTTT. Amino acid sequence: CSARRGLATDTQYF.

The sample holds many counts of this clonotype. The CDR3 protein is CASAIRTGHSYNEQFF. CDR3 sequence (DNA): TGCGCCAGCGCAATACGGACAGGGCACTCCTACAATGAGCAGTTCTTC. The chain couples TRBV5-1 to TRBJ2-1; 8 bases are a match to TRBD1. CDR1 SGHRS and CDR2 YFSETQ come from the germline V gene. The CDR3 sequence is 16 residues long. The V gene end was trimmed by 7 bases and the J gene end by 0 bases; junction bases not matched to a gene: 9.

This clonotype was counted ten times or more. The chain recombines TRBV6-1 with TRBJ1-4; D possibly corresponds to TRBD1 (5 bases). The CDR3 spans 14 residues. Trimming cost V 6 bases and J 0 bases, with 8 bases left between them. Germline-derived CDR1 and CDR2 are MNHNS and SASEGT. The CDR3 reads CASRRQPTNEKLFF. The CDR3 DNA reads TGTGCCAGCAGACGACAGCCAACTAATGAAAAACTGTTTTTT.

Written as DNA, the CDR3 is TGTGCCAGCAGCTTGTTTCCTGGGGTCAAAGTCCTGACTTTC. It yields the protein CASSLFPGVKVLTF. The rearrangement links TRBV5-6 to TRBJ2-6; D is undetermined. V dropped 1 base and J dropped 13 bases, with 15 bases sitting between them. Per germline, CDR1 SGHDT and CDR2 YYEEEE. The CDR3 sequence is 14 residues long.

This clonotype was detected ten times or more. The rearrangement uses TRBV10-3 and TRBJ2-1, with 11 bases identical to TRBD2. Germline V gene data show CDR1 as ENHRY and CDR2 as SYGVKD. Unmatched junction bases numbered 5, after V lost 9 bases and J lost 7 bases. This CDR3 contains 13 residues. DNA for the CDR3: TGTGCCATAACTAGCGGGAGTGTTAATGAGCAGTTCTTC. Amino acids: CAITSGSVNEQFF.

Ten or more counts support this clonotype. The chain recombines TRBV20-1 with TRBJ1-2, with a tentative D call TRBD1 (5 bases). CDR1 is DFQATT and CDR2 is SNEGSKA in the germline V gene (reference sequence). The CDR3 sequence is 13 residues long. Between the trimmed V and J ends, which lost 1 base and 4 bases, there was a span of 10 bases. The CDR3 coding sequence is TGCAGTGCTAGAGGAGCAGGGTTCTATGGCTACACCTTC. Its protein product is CSARGAGFYGYTF.

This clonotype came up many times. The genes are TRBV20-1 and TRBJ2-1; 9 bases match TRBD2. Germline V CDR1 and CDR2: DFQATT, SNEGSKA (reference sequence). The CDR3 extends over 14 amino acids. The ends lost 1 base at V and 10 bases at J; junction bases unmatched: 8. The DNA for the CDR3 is TGCAGTGCTAGAGCCCCGCGGGAGGGGCAGGAGCAGTTCTTC. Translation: CSARAPREGQEQFF.

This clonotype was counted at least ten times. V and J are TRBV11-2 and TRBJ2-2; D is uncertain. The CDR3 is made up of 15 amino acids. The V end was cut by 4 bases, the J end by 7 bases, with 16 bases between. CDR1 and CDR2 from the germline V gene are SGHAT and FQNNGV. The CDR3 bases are TGTGCCAGCAGCTCCCAGGCCTCGGTCGGCGGGGAGCTGTTTTTT. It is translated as CASSSQASVGGELFF.